These T cell receptor beta chains were read from a single sample in a study of CD8 T cells in cerebrospinal fluid in Alzheimer's disease. TCRdb reprocessed the 10x single-cell sequencing reads and keeps a single row for each CDR3 protein, giving no DNA. The sample table includes 550 to 850 distinct CDR3 sequences. The material sequenced was cerebrospinal fluid. The receptors come from a human donor in good health. The CDR3 runs from the conserved cysteine through the conserved F or W. The order of the fields is V gene, clone size, J gene, CDR3 protein. The size entry is marked missing in some rows and otherwise reads once, few, many or a size class.

v_call: TRBV3-1; clone_size: large; j_call: TRBJ2-1; cdr3_aa: CASSPTWVSYNEQFF
v_call: TRBV7-9; clone_size: hyperexpanded; j_call: TRBJ2-3; cdr3_aa: CASSFASPDTQYF
v_call: TRBV4-1; clone_size: medium-sized; j_call: TRBJ2-1; cdr3_aa: CASSQGGDRSYNEQFF
v_call: TRBV14; clone_size: medium-sized; j_call: TRBJ2-2; cdr3_aa: CASSQVFSATGELFF
v_call: TRBV5-5; clone_size: medium-sized; j_call: TRBJ1-6; cdr3_aa: CASSVQQDSYNSPLHF
v_call: TRBV7-2; clone_size: NA; j_call: TRBJ1-2; cdr3_aa: CASSRRSHSYTF
v_call: TRBV20-1; clone_size: medium-sized; j_call: TRBJ2-5; cdr3_aa: CSAISGSETQYF
v_call: TRBV18; clone_size: medium-sized; j_call: TRBJ1-1; cdr3_aa: CASSRTGQDTEAFF
v_call: TRBV5-6; clone_size: medium-sized; j_call: TRBJ1-1; cdr3_aa: CASSLPGRTGEAFF
v_call: TRBV3-1; clone_size: large; j_call: TRBJ2-3; cdr3_aa: CASSQDYRADTQYF
v_call: TRBV3-1; clone_size: medium-sized; j_call: TRBJ1-1; cdr3_aa: CASSRDRLEAFF
v_call: TRBV20-1; clone_size: medium-sized; j_call: TRBJ1-1; cdr3_aa: CSAGTGGTEAFF
v_call: TRBV19; clone_size: medium-sized; j_call: TRBJ2-2; cdr3_aa: CASRVTGELFF
v_call: TRBV20-1; clone_size: medium-sized; j_call: TRBJ2-7; cdr3_aa: CSARNQEGSYEQYF
v_call: TRBV29-1; clone_size: large; j_call: TRBJ2-3; cdr3_aa: CSVTGTGDTDTQYF
v_call: TRBV6-1; clone_size: medium-sized; j_call: TRBJ2-7; cdr3_aa: CASRGEKYYEQYF
v_call: TRBV5-1; clone_size: medium-sized; j_call: TRBJ2-5; cdr3_aa: CASRTLGGPKETQYF
v_call: TRBV16; clone_size: medium-sized; j_call: TRBJ2-4; cdr3_aa: CASSQRAPGQGFSGKNIQYF
v_call: TRBV20-1; clone_size: medium-sized; j_call: TRBJ2-5; cdr3_aa: CSAILTSGGAGETQYF
v_call: TRBV7-9; clone_size: large; j_call: TRBJ2-1; cdr3_aa: CASTLAGKGGNEQFF
v_call: TRBV5-1; clone_size: large; j_call: TRBJ2-2; cdr3_aa: CASSLEAGRSGELFF
v_call: TRBV29-1; clone_size: large; j_call: TRBJ2-7; cdr3_aa: CSVSGEGRPYEQYF
v_call: TRBV20-1; clone_size: large; j_call: TRBJ2-7; cdr3_aa: CSANIGGSYSYEQYF